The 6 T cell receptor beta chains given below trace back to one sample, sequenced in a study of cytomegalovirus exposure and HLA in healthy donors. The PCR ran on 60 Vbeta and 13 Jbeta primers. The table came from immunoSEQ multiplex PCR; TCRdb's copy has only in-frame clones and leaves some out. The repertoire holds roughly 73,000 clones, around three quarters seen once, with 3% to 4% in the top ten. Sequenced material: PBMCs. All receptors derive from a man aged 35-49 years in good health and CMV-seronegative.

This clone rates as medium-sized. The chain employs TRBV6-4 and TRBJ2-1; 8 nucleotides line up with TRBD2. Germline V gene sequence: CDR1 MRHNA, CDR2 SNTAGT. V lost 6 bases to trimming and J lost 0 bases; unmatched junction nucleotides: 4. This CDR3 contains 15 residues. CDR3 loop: CASSPTSGSYNEQFF. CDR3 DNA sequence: TGTGCCAGCAGCCCCACTAGCGGCTCCTACAATGAGCAGTTCTTC.

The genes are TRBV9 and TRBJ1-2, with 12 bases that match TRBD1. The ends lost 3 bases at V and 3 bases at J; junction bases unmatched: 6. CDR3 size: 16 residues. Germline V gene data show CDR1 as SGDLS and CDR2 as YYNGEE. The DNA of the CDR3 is TGTGCCAGCAGCGAAAGGGACAGGGGGCCCTACTATGGCTACACCTTC. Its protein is CASSERDRGPYYGYTF. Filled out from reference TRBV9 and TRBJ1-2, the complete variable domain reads DSGVTQTPKHLITATGQRVTLRCSPRSGDLSVYWYQQSLDQGLQFLIQYYNGEERAKGNILERFSAQQFPDLHSELNLSSLELGDSALYFCASSERDRGPYYGYTFGSGTRLTVV.

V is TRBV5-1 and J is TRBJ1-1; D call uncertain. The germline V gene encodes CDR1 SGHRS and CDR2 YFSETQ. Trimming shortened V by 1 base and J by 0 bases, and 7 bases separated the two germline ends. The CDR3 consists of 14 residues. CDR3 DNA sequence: TGCGCCAGCAGCTTGTCCGTGTTGAACACTGAAGCTTTCTTT. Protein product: CASSLSVLNTEAFF. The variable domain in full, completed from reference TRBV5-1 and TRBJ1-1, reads KAGVTQTPRYLIKTRGQQVTLSCSPISGHRSVSWYQQTPGQGLQFLFEYFSETQRNKGNFPGRFSGRQFSNSRSEMNVSTLELGDSALYLCASSLSVLNTEAFFGQGTRLTVV.

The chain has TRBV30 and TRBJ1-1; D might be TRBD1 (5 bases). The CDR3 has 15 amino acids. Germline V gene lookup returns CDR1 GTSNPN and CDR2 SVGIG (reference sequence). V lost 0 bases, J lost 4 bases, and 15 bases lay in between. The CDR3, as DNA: TGTGCCTGGAGTGTACGGGGGGGTGGGCCCACTGAAGCTTTCTTT. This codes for CAWSVRGGGPTEAFF.

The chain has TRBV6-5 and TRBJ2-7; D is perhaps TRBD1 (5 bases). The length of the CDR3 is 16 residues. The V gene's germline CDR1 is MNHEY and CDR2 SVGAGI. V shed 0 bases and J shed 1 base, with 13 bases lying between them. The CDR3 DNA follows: TGTGCCAGCAGTTACTCAAGGGGCCTCCGATCCTACGAGCAGTACTTC. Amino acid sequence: CASSYSRGLRSYEQYF.

The CDR3 region has the DNA TGTGCCAGTACCTATGATCTACAGGGGACCGTTGGCTACACCTTC. Its translation is CASTYDLQGTVGYTF. This chain joins TRBV19 and TRBJ1-2, with 7 bases identical to TRBD1. J gave up 7 bases and V 7 bases, and 15 bases lay outside the gene matches. The CDR3 runs 15 residues. Germline CDR1 LNHDA, CDR2 SQIVND (reference sequence).